The next 25 T cell receptor beta chains were all read from a single sample in a study of blood T cell repertoires in COVID-19. Produced via immunoSEQ multiplex PCR; TCRdb's table is partial and in-frame only. Here the sample spans around 220,000 clones, around 80% being singletons. Sequenced: peripheral blood. These receptors came from a human donor in a cohort sampled during active COVID-19.

The chain combines TRBV9 with TRBJ2-7; 15 bases line up with TRBD2. CDR1 SGDLS and CDR2 YYNGEE come from the germline V gene. The CDR3 spans 17 residues. Unmatched junction bases numbered 4, after V lost 3 bases and J lost 0 bases. The DNA of the CDR3 is TGTGCCAGCAGCGAGGGACTAGCGGGAGGCAACTCCTACGAGCAGTACTTC. It is translated as CASSEGLAGGNSYEQYF.

This chain connects TRBV6-2 or TRBV6-3 to TRBJ2-1; TRBD2 matches 13 bases. The CDR3 covers 18 residues. Looked up from germline, CDR1 is MNHEY and CDR2 is SVGEGT. The V and J ends lost 0 bases and 8 bases, in that order; junction bases with no gene match: 10. CDR3 sequence: CASSYSTTSGRFRDEQFF. The CDR3 DNA is TGTGCCAGCAGTTACTCGACGACTAGCGGGAGGTTCAGGGATGAGCAGTTCTTC.

J is TRBJ2-7 and V is TRBV14; 11 nucleotides line up with TRBD2. V gave up 1 base and J gave up 6 bases; unmatched junction bases: 2. The CDR3 contains 14 residues. Germline lookup yields CDR1 SGHDN and CDR2 FVKESK. The CDR3 nucleotides read TGTGCCAGCAGCCAAGTAGCGGGGGGGTTCGAGCAGTACTTC. Its protein product is CASSQVAGGFEQYF.

The chain uses TRBV28 and TRBJ2-4, with 11 bases that match TRBD1. Germline V gene sequence: CDR1 MDHEN, CDR2 SYDVKM. CDR3 length: 14 residues. Germline trimming cut 6 bases from V and 8 bases from J; bases unmatched to any gene: 6. The CDR3 spells CASRPPGQGDIQYF. In nucleotides, the CDR3 is TGTGCCAGCAGACCTCCGGGACAGGGGGACATTCAGTACTTC.

This clone was observed a single time. In DNA, the CDR3 is TGTGCCAGCATCCCCGACCCGGGAGAGAACACTGAAGCTTTCTTT. It translates to CASIPDPGENTEAFF. This sequence joins TRBV6-5 and TRBJ1-1; the D is unclear. Trimming took off 7 bases at V and 1 base at J, with 16 bases between the two ends. The CDR3 sequence is 15 residues long. CDR1 is MNHEY, CDR2 SVGAGI, per germline.

Only a few counts were recorded for this clone. The chain has TRBV6-2 or TRBV6-3 and TRBJ2-7; a possible D gene is TRBD2 (5 bases). The CDR3 covers 11 residues. The V gene lost 6 bases and the J gene lost 6 bases, with 9 bases spanning the gap. CDR1 and CDR2 (germline): MNHEY, SVGEGT. The CDR3 DNA is TGTGCCAGCAGCCCTAGCACCGAGCAGTACTTC. Its protein is CASSPSTEQYF.

The chain uses TRBV11-2 and TRBJ2-2; TRBD2 matches at 12 bases. CDR3 size: 17 residues. V trimming: 6 bases; J trimming: 8 bases; junction bases outside the gene matches: 13. Germline V gene sequence: CDR1 SGHAT, CDR2 FQNNGV. The CDR3 protein is CASRKIGTSGPQGELFF. In DNA form, the CDR3 reads TGTGCCAGCAGAAAAATCGGGACTAGCGGGCCTCAGGGGGAGCTGTTTTTT.

J is TRBJ2-7 and V is TRBV30, with D unclear. The CDR3 is made up of 12 amino acids. V was cut by 5 bases and J by 5 bases, with 13 bases left in between. Per the germline V gene, CDR1 is GTSNPN and CDR2 is SVGIG (reference sequence). The DNA for the CDR3 is TGTGCCTGGGGGCAGGTCCGGCACGAGCAGTACTTC. Its protein product is CAWGQVRHEQYF.

The sample holds a few counts of this clone. The genes are TRBV5-4 and TRBJ1-1; 9 bases are shared with TRBD1. The CDR3 has 16 residues. Trimming took 2 bases from V and 0 from J; bases not matched to a gene: 5. Germline CDR1 and CDR2: SGHNT and YYREEE (reference sequence). CDR3 in amino acids: CASSFTGGPMNTEAFF. The CDR3 DNA is TGTGCCAGCAGCTTTACAGGGGGCCCCATGAACACTGAAGCTTTCTTT.

The sample holds a few counts of this clone. The rearrangement joins TRBV27 to TRBJ1-5; 11 bases match TRBD1. Germline-derived CDR1 and CDR2 are MNHEY and SMNVEV (reference sequence). Losses at the gene ends were 4 bases for V and 7 bases for J; bases not matched to a gene: 3. This CDR3 contains 14 residues. DNA for the CDR3: TGTGCCAGCAGTTATGGACAGGGGGCCCAGCCCCAGCATTTT. Amino acids: CASSYGQGAQPQHF.

This clone was counted only a few times. The genes are TRBV7-9 and TRBJ1-5, with TRBD1 as a possible D gene (5 bases). Trimming removed 1 base from V and 2 bases from J, with 9 bases in between. The V gene's germline CDR1 is SEHNR and CDR2 FQNEAQ (reference sequence). The CDR3 runs to 15 residues. The CDR3 is CASSLGGYGNQPQHF. Here the CDR3 DNA reads TGTGCCAGCAGCTTAGGGGGCTATGGCAATCAGCCCCAGCATTTT.

Of note for this clone: The same CDR3 is also encoded by other DNA sequences in this sample. The rearrangement links TRBV9 to TRBJ2-1; a possible D gene is TRBD2 (5 bases). CDR1 and CDR2 (germline): SGDLS, YYNGEE. The CDR3 loop spans 15 amino acids. V gave up 0 bases and J gave up 0 bases, with 7 bases separating them. CDR3 sequence reads: CASSVEGDSYNEQFF. In DNA, the CDR3 is TGTGCCAGCAGCGTAGAGGGAGACTCCTACAATGAGCAGTTCTTC. Filled out from reference TRBV9 and TRBJ2-1, the complete variable domain reads DSGVTQTPKHLITATGQRVTLRCSPRSGDLSVYWYQQSLDQGLQFLIQYYNGEERAKGNILERFSAQQFPDLHSELNLSSLELGDSALYFCASSVEGDSYNEQFFGPGTRLTVL.

The V gene is TRBV4-3, the J gene TRBJ2-7; the D gene is possibly TRBD1 (6 bases). The CDR3 contains 15 residues. Trimming pared 1 base from V and 5 bases from J, leaving 15 bases between. The germline CDR1 and CDR2 sequences are LGHNA and YSLEER. Here the CDR3 reads CASSQVGAPLDEQYF. DNA for the CDR3: TGCGCCAGCAGCCAAGTGGGGGCCCCCCTGGACGAGCAGTACTTC.

The gene calls are TRBV6-5 and TRBJ1-2, with a tentative D call TRBD1 (5 bases). Trimming removed 9 bases at V and 1 base at J, with 12 bases between. Germline V gene sequence: CDR1 MNHEY, CDR2 SVGAGI. This CDR3 has 13 residues. DNA for the CDR3: TGTGCCAGTTCCGGGGACTTTAACTATGGCTACACCTTC. It specifies CASSGDFNYGYTF.

This clone was seen just once. The chain has TRBV7-9 and TRBJ2-5; 7 bases fit TRBD2. CDR3 length: 15 amino acids. In germline, CDR1 is SEHNR, CDR2 FQNEAQ (reference sequence). J was trimmed by 1 base and V by 5 bases; bases with no gene match: 7. CDR3 loop: CASSPRPSGQETQYF. DNA for the CDR3: TGTGCCAGCAGCCCACGGCCTAGCGGCCAAGAGACCCAGTACTTC.

This clone is a singleton in its sample. The V gene is TRBV7-2, the J gene TRBJ1-2; 9 nucleotides match TRBD1. After removal of 4 bases from V and 6 bases from J, the junction contained 6 bases not matched to a gene. This CDR3 is 14 amino acids long. Germline values: CDR1 SGHTA, CDR2 FQGNSA. CDR3 sequence reads: CASSSAGTGHGYTF. The CDR3 DNA follows: TGTGCCAGCAGCTCGGCCGGGACAGGGCATGGCTACACCTTC.

This sequence joins TRBV27 and TRBJ1-1; D gene unclear. This CDR3 contains 13 residues. V was cut by 4 bases and J by 10 bases, with 16 bases left in between. Germline assignment: CDR1 MNHEY and CDR2 SMNVEV (reference sequence). In DNA, the CDR3 is TGTGCCAGCAGTTACCGGGAGGAGACAAGAGCTTTCTTT. Translating gives CASSYREETRAFF.

With regard to this clone: Additional DNA sequences in this sample encode the identical CDR3. The genes are TRBV5-5 and TRBJ1-1; possibly TRBD1 for D (6 bases). V lost 2 bases to trimming and J lost 0 bases, with 8 bases between them. Germline lookup yields CDR1 SGHKS and CDR2 YYEKEE (reference sequence). The length of the CDR3 is 14 residues. CDR3 coding DNA: TGTGCCAGCAGCTTACAGGGCATGAACACTGAAGCTTTCTTT. It codes for CASSLQGMNTEAFF.

This chain connects TRBV10-3 to TRBJ2-1, with TRBD2 matching 9 bases. CDR1 and CDR2 from the germline V gene are ENHRY and SYGVKD. V was pared by 4 bases and J by 1 base, with 2 bases of the junction left unmatched. The CDR3 length is 15 residues. The CDR3 sequence is CAISAAGGSYNEQFF. The CDR3 DNA follows: TGTGCCATCAGTGCCGCGGGAGGGTCCTACAATGAGCAGTTCTTC.

The chain carries TRBV7-2 and TRBJ2-3; TRBD2 agrees at 11 bases. The germline gives CDR1 SGHTA, CDR2 FQGNSA. Trimming cost V 3 bases and J 4 bases; bases outside gene matches: 0. The CDR3 totals 14 residues. The CDR3 region is CASSFSGRADTQYF. The CDR3 DNA follows: TGTGCCAGCAGCTTTAGCGGGAGGGCAGATACGCAGTATTTT.

The V gene is TRBV3-1 (or the pseudogene TRBV3-2), the J gene TRBJ1-3, with a weak D call TRBD1 (6 bases). V was cut by 3 bases and J by 3 bases, with 12 bases left in between. Germline V CDR1 and CDR2: LGHDT, YNNKEL (reference sequence). The CDR3 consists of 15 residues. The CDR3 bases are TGTGCCAGCAGCCAGGGCAGGGGAAGTGGAAACACCATATATTTT. Translated: CASSQGRGSGNTIYF.

This chain connects TRBV6-6 to TRBJ2-7, with 7 bases matching TRBD2. The length of the CDR3 is 15 residues. V was clipped by 6 bases and J by 6 bases; unmatched bases: 14. CDR1 is MNHNY, CDR2 SVGAGI, per germline (reference sequence). CDR3 in amino acids: CASSSPGGGPGEQYF. Here the CDR3 DNA reads TGTGCCAGCAGCTCTCCTGGGGGAGGGCCAGGCGAGCAGTACTTC.

This chain links TRBV7-2 with TRBJ2-5, with 13 bases fitting TRBD2. In germline, CDR1 is SGHTA, CDR2 FQGNSA. This CDR3 has 16 amino acids. V lost 5 bases to trimming and J lost 1 base; unmatched junction nucleotides: 4. The CDR3 bases are TGTGCCAGCAGCAGAACTAGCGGGAGGGTCCAAGAGACCCAGTACTTC. This sequence encodes CASSRTSGRVQETQYF.

V usage is TRBV5-1 and J usage is TRBJ2-5; TRBD2 is a possible D gene (5 bases). The CDR3 consists of 12 residues. CDR1 and CDR2 from the germline V gene are SGHRS and YFSETQ. The germline V and J ends were trimmed by 0 bases and 5 bases, with 5 bases remaining between them. CDR3 sequence (DNA): TGCGCCAGCAGCTTGGGGGAGGAGACCCAGTACTTC. Its translation: CASSLGEETQYF. Full variable domain (missing parts from reference TRBV5-1 and TRBJ2-5): KAGVTQTPRYLIKTRGQQVTLSCSPISGHRSVSWYQQTPGQGLQFLFEYFSETQRNKGNFPGRFSGRQFSNSRSEMNVSTLELGDSALYLCASSLGEETQYFGPGTRLLVL.

In regard to this clone: Distinct nucleotide sequences in the sample also encode this CDR3. The chain employs TRBV6-6 and TRBJ1-1; D unclear. V lost 0 bases and J lost 0, with 8 bases in between. The CDR3 extends over 15 amino acids. Germline CDR1 is MNHNY and CDR2 is SVGAGI (reference sequence). The CDR3 loop reads CASSYSPGLNTEAFF. DNA of the CDR3: TGTGCCAGCAGTTACTCGCCGGGTCTGAACACTGAAGCTTTCTTT.